The subject of this entry is one T cell receptor (beta chain). Only in-frame clones appear in the TCRdb table, and some are missing; sequencing was by immunoSEQ multiplex PCR. The table lists under 300,000 clones, roughly nine tenths of them singletons, with more than 5% in the top ten. This sample is drawn from a study of blood T cell repertoires in COVID-19. Participants were placed into cohorts based on the clinical history they reported. The length of the CDR3 is 16 residues. Deletions cut 5 bases from V and 2 bases from J, with 16 bases between. CDR1 and CDR2 from the germline V gene are LNHDA and SQIVND (reference sequence).

What was sequenced was PBMCs or T cells enriched from blood (not recorded which). This receptor was taken from a woman aged 25 to 39 with acute COVID-19. This chain connects TRBV19 to TRBJ1-5; D call uncertain. The DNA for the CDR3 is TGTGCCAGTAGTGCAAAACCCGGGGTCGGCAATCAGCCCCAGCATTTT. Protein: CASSAKPGVGNQPQHF.